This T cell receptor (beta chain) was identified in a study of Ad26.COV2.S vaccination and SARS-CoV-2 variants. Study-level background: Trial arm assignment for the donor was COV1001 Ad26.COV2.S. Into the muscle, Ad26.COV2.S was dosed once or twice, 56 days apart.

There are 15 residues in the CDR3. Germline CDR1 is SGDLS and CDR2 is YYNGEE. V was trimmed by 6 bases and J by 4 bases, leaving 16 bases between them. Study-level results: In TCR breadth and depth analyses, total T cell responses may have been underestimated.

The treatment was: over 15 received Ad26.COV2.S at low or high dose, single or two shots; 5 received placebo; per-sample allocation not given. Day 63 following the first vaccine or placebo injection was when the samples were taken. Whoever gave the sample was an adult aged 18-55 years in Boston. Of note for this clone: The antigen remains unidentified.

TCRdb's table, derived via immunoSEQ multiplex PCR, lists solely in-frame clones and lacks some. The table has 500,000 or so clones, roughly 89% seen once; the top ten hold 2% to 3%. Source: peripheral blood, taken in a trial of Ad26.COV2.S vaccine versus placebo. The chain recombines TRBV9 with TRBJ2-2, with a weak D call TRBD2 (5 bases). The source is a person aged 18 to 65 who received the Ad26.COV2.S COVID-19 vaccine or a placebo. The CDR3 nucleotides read TGTGCCAGCAATGCGGGCCACCTCGGCACCGGGGAGCTGTTTTTT. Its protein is CASNAGHLGTGELFF.